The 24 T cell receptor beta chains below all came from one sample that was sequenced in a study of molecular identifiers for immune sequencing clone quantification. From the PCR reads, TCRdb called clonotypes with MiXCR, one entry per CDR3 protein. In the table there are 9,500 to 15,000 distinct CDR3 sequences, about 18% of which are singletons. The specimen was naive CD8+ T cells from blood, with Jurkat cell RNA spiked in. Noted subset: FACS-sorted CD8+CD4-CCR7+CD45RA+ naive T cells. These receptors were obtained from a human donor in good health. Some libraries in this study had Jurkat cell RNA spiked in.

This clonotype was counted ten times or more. The CDR3 sequence is CASRFRQAINYGYTF. CDR3 DNA sequence: TGTGCCAGCAGATTTCGACAGGCTATTAACTATGGCTACACCTTC. This chain uses TRBV28 with TRBJ1-2; D perhaps matches TRBD1 (6 bases). The CDR3 length is 15 residues. CDR1 and CDR2 (germline): MDHEN, SYDVKM. Trimming left V 6 bases short and J 1 base short, with 15 bases between.

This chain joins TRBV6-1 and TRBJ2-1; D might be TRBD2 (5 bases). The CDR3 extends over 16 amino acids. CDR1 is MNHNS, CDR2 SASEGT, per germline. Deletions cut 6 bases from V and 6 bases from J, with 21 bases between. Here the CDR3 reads CASSFHRGGLPNEQFF. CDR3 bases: TGTGCCAGCAGCTTCCACCGTGGCGGGCTCCCCAATGAGCAGTTCTTC.

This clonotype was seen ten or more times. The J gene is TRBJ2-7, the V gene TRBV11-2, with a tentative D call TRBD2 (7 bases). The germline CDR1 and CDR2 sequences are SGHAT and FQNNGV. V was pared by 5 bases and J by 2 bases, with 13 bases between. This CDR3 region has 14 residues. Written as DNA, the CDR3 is TGTGCCAGCAGCCGGAGGGGGAGGGCCTACGAGCAGTACTTC. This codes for CASSRRGRAYEQYF.

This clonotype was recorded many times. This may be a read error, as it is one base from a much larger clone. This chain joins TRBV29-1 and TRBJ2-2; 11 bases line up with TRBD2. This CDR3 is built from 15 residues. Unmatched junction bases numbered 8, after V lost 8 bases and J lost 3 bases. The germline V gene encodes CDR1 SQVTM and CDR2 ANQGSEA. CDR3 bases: TGCAGCATCAGGGCTAGCGGGAGGTACACCGGGGAGCTGTTTTTT. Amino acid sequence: CSIRASGRYTGELFF.

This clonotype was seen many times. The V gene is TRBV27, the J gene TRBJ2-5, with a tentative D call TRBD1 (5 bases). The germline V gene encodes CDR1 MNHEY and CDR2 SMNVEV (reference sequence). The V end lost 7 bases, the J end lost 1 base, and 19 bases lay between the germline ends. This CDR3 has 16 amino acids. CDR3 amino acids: CASTQGAGGGQETQYF. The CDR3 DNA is TGTGCCAGCACCCAAGGGGCAGGCGGCGGCCAAGAGACCCAGTACTTC.

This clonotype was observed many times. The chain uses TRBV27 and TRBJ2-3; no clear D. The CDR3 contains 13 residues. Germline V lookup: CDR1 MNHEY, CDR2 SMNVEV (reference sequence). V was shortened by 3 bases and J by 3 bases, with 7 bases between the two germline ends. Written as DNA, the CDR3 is TGTGCCAGCAGTTTGCGTGGGACAGATACGCAGTATTTT. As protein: CASSLRGTDTQYF.

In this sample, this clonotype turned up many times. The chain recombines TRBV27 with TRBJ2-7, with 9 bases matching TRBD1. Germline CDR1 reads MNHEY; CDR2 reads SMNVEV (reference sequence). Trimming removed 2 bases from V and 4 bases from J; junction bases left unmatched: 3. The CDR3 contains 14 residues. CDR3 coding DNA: TGTGCCAGCAGTTTAGTCGGGACAGGGTACGAGCAGTACTTC. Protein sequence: CASSLVGTGYEQYF.

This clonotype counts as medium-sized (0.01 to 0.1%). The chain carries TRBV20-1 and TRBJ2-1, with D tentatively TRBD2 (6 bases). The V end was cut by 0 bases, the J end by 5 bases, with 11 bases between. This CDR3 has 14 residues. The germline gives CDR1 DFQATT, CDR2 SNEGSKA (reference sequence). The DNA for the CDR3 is TGCAGTGCTAGAGATTGGGGACTCGACAATGAGCAGTTCTTC. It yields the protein CSARDWGLDNEQFF.

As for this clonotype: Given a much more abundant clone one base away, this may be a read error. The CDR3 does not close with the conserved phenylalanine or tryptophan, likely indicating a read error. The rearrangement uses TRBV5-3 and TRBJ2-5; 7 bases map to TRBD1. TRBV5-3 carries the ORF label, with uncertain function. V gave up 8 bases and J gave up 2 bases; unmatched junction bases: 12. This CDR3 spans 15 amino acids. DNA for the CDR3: TGTGCCAGCAGCGGTCGACAGGGCGATCAAGAGACCCAGTACCTC. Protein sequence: CASSGRQGDQETQYL.

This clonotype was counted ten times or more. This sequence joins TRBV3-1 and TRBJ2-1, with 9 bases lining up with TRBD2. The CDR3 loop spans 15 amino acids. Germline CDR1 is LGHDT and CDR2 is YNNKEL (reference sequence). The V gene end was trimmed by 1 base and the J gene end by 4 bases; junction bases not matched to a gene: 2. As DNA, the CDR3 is TGTGCCAGCAGCCAAGGGGCGGGAGGGTACAATGAGCAGTTCTTC. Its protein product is CASSQGAGGYNEQFF.

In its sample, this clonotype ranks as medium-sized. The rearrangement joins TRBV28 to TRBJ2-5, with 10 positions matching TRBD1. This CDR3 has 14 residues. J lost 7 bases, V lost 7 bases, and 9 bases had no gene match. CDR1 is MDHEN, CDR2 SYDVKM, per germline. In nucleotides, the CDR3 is TGTGCCAGCACCGGGACAGGGGTCCTTAGGACCCAGTACTTC. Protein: CASTGTGVLRTQYF.

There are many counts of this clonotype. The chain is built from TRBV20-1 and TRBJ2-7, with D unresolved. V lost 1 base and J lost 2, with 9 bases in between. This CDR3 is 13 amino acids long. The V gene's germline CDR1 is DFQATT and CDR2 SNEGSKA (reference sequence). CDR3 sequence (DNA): TGCAGTGCTAGAGGGACGCTCACCTACGAGCAGTACTTC. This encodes CSARGTLTYEQYF.

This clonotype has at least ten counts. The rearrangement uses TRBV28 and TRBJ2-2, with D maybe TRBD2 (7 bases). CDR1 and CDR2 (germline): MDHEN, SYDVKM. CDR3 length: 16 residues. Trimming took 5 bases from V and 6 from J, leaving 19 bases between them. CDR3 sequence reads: CASSPLGGGVSGELFF. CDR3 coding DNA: TGTGCCAGCAGTCCCTTGGGAGGGGGAGTGTCCGGGGAGCTGTTTTTT.

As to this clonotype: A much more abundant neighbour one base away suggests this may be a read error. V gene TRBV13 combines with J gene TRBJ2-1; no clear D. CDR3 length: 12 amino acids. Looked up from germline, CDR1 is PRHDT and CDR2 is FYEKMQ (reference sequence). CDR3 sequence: CAGSSTSNEQFF. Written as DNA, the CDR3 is TGTGCCGGCAGCTCAACTTCCAATGAGCAGTTCTTC.

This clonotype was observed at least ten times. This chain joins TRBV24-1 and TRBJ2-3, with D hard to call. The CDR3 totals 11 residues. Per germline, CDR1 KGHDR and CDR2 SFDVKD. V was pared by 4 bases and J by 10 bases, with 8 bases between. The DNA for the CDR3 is TGTGCCACCAGTGACCTGATAGCGCAGTATTTT. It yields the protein CATSDLIAQYF.

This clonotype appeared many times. The CDR3 DNA reads TGTGCCAGCAGTATGGCACAGGGGGGCGGCGAGCAGTTCTTC. Residues: CASSMAQGGGEQFF. The chain joins TRBV27 to TRBJ2-1, with 8 bases lining up with TRBD1. This CDR3 has 14 residues. CDR1 and CDR2 from the germline V gene are MNHEY and SMNVEV (reference sequence). The trim removed 5 bases at V and 10 bases at J, leaving 10 bases unmatched.

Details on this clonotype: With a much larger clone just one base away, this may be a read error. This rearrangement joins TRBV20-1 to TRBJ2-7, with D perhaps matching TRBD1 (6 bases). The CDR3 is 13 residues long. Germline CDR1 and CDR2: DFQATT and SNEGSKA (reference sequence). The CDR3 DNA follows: TGCAGTGCCGGGACACGGCACTCCCACGAGCAGTACTTC. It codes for CSAGTRHSHEQYF.

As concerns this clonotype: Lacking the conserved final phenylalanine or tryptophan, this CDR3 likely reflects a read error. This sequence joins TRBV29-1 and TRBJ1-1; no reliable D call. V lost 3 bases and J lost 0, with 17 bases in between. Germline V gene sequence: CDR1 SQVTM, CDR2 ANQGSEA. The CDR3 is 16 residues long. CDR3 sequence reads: CSVDPRPCQLNTEAFL. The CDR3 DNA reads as TGCAGCGTTGACCCGAGACCCTGCCAGCTGAACACTGAAGCTTTCCTT.

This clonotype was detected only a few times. The CDR3 is CASRKLAEGPYSYNEQFF. In DNA, the CDR3 is TGTGCCAGCAGAAAGCTAGCGGAAGGGCCTTACTCCTACAATGAGCAGTTCTTC. V usage is TRBV6-6 and J usage is TRBJ2-1; 7 bases agree with TRBD2. The J segment lost 0 bases and the V segment lost 6 bases, leaving 14 bases of the junction unmatched. The CDR3 is made up of 18 amino acids. The germline V gene encodes CDR1 MNHNY and CDR2 SVGAGI (reference sequence).

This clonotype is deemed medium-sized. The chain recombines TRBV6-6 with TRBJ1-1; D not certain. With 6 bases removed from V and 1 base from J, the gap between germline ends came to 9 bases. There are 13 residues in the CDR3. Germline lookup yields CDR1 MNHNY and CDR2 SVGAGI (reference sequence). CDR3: CASRHVPNTEAFF. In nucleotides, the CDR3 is TGTGCCAGCAGACATGTACCGAACACTGAAGCTTTCTTT.

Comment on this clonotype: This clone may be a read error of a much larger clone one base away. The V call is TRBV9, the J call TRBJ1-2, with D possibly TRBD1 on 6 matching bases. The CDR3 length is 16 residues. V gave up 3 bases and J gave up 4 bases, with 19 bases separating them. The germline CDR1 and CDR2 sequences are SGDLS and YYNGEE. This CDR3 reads CASSAPRGHGGYGYTF. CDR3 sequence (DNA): TGTGCCAGCAGCGCCCCGAGGGGACATGGAGGCTATGGCTACACCTTC.

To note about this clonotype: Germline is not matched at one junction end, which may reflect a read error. CDR3 sequence reads: CTSSMAGVLTSYEQYF. In DNA, the CDR3 is TGTACCAGTAGTATGGCAGGGGTCCTAACTTCCTACGAGCAGTACTTC. V is TRBV19 and J is TRBJ2-7; possible D gene TRBD1, 6 bases. In germline, CDR1 is LNHDA, CDR2 SQIVND (reference sequence). The CDR3 consists of 16 residues.

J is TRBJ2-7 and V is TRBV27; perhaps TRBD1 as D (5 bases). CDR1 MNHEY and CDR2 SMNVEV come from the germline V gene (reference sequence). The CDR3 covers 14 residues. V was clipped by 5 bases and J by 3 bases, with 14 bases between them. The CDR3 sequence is CASSLNGASYEQYF. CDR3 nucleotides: TGTGCCAGCAGTCTAAATGGGGCTAGCTACGAGCAGTACTTC.

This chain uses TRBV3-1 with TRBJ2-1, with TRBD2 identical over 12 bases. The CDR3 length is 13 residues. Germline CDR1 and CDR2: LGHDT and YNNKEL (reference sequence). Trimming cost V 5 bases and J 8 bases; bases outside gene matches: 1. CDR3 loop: CASSSSGRDEQFF. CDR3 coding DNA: TGTGCCAGCAGCTCTAGCGGGAGGGATGAGCAGTTCTTC.